These 2 T cell receptor beta chains share one sample of origin, sequenced in a study of shared clonotypes between healthy human individuals. CD8 cells regarded as naive lacked CD45RO, were positively chosen for CCR7, and omitted terminally differentiated effector memory CD45RA+ cells. The data were produced by immunoSEQ multiplex PCR, yet TCRdb's version contains in-frame clones alone and is incomplete. The sample carries around 2,000,000 clones, roughly 94% recorded once. The sequenced sample was naive CD8+ T cells sorted from blood. The receptors originated from a man aged 18 to 35 in good health.

The chain is built from TRBV7-6 and TRBJ1-1; 7 bases fit TRBD1. The V segment lost 5 bases and the J segment 5 bases; nucleotides outside the gene matches: 2. The CDR3 loop spans 12 amino acids. Germline V CDR1 and CDR2: SGHVS, FNYEAQ. Here the CDR3 reads CASSTQGTEAFF. The CDR3, as DNA: TGTGCCAGCAGCACACAGGGGACTGAAGCTTTCTTT.

The chain recombines TRBV7-6 with TRBJ2-7; a weak D match, TRBD1 (6 bases). CDR3 length equals 14 residues. CDR1 SGHVS and CDR2 FNYEAQ come from the germline V gene. Trimming removed 5 bases at V and 4 bases at J, with 15 bases between. The CDR3 loop reads CASSREGEGYEQYF. The CDR3 DNA sequence: TGTGCCAGCAGCCGCGAGGGGGAAGGGTACGAGCAGTACTTC.